This T cell receptor beta chain stems from a study of OX40 agonist ivuxolimab in advanced cancers. Study observations and caveats: At doses 0.1 to 3.0 mg/kg, CD4+ and CD8+ clones expanded. There were, on average, more expanded clones in CD8+ T cells than in CD4+.

V was clipped by 0 bases and J by 1 base, with 16 bases between them. The germline gives CDR1 SGHDT, CDR2 YYEEEE. The CDR3 has 17 amino acids. Only in-frame clones appear in the TCRdb table, and some are missing; sequencing was by immunoSEQ multiplex PCR. The repertoire holds about 71,000 clones, with around nine tenths as singletons. Remarks on this clone: What it binds is unknown.

People who had autoimmune disease history or systemic immunosuppression were excluded. This specimen consisted of CD4+ or CD8+ T cells sorted from blood, obtained in a trial of the OX40 agonist ivuxolimab. The rearrangement joins TRBV5-6 to TRBJ2-5; D is uncertain. This TCR derives from an adult with an advanced solid tumor such as melanoma, head and neck, liver or kidney cancer. This CDR3 is CASSLAGDPNLQETQYF. CDR3 nucleotides: TGTGCCAGCAGCTTGGCGGGCGACCCGAATCTCCAAGAGACCCAGTACTTC.